This paragraph covers one TCR beta chain sequence. The entry originates in a study of tumour-infiltrating T cells in Burkitt lymphoma. Study background: Survival, overall and progression-free, tracked with productive clonality.

Germline CDR1 and CDR2: SGHRS and YFSETQ. This CDR3 has 15 residues. The J segment lost 9 bases and the V segment lost 3 bases, leaving 7 bases of the junction unmatched. Profiled with immunoSEQ multiplex PCR; TCRdb holds only in-frame clones, not every one. The data show about 7,100 clones, roughly 73% seen once. V is TRBV5-1 and J is TRBJ1-6, with 9 bases identical to TRBD1. Sequenced sample: tumor tissue. The TCR originated in a human donor with diffuse large B-cell lymphoma. Here the CDR3 reads CASSSGTGSGSPLHF. The DNA for the CDR3 is TGCGCCAGCAGCTCGGGGACAGGGTCAGGTTCACCCCTCCACTTT.